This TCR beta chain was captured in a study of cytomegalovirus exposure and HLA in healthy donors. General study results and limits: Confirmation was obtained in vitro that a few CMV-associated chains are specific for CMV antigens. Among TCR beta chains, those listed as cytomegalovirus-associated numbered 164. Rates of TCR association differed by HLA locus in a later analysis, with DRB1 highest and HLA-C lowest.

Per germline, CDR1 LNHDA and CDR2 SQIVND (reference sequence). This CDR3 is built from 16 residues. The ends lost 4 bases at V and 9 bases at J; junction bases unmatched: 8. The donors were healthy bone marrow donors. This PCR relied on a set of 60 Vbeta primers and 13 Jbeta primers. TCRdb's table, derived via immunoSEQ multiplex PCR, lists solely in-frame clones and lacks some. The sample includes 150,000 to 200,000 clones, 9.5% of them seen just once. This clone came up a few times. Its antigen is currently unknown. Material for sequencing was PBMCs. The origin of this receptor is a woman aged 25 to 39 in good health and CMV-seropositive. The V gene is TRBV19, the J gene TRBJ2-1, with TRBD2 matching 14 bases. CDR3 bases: TGTGCCAGTAGTACTCGGACTAGCGGGAGGATTGGTGAGCAGTTCTTC. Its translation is CASSTRTSGRIGEQFF.